These 24 T cell receptor beta chains originate from one sample sequenced in a study of T cell changes during pregnancy in multiple sclerosis. The table came from immunoSEQ multiplex PCR; TCRdb's copy has only in-frame clones and leaves some out. The top ten clones hold about 1.6% of a sample with nearly 110,000 clones, roughly nine tenths of them seen once. The sequencing used peripheral blood, collected before pregnancy. The receptors shown here come from a female donor with multiple sclerosis, enrolled in a pregnancy study.

V gene TRBV28 combines with J gene TRBJ2-3, with 8 bases lining up with TRBD2. The V gene end was trimmed by 4 bases and the J gene end by 6 bases; junction bases not matched to a gene: 12. Per germline, CDR1 MDHEN and CDR2 SYDVKM. The CDR3 runs to 16 residues. CDR3 DNA: TGTGCCAGCAGTTCCAGTGGAGCGGGAGAACATGATACGCAGTATTTT. Translation gives CASSSSGAGEHDTQYF.

The chain employs TRBV9 and TRBJ1-1; a possible D gene is TRBD1 (6 bases). The CDR3 is 15 amino acids. Germline V CDR1 and CDR2: SGDLS, YYNGEE. V dropped 0 bases and J dropped 0 bases, with 9 bases sitting between them. The CDR3 DNA reads as TGTGCCAGCAGCGTAGAGGGGGGGATGAACACTGAAGCTTTCTTT. Translating it yields CASSVEGGMNTEAFF. Full variable domain (remainder filled in from reference TRBV9 and TRBJ1-1): DSGVTQTPKHLITATGQRVTLRCSPRSGDLSVYWYQQSLDQGLQFLIQYYNGEERAKGNILERFSAQQFPDLHSELNLSSLELGDSALYFCASSVEGGMNTEAFFGQGTRLTVV.

V gene TRBV7-2 combines with J gene TRBJ2-6, with D perhaps TRBD1 (5 bases). V was cut by 1 base and J by 0 bases, with 10 bases left in between. In germline, CDR1 is SGHTA, CDR2 FQGNSA. The length of the CDR3 is 17 residues. Written as DNA, the CDR3 is TGTGCCAGCAGCTTAGGGGGCCTCAGCTCTGGGGCCAACGTCCTGACTTTC. Translation: CASSLGGLSSGANVLTF.

J is TRBJ2-1 and V is TRBV19; possible D gene TRBD2, 5 bases. CDR1 and CDR2 (germline): LNHDA, SQIVND (reference sequence). V shed 6 bases and J shed 4 bases, with 13 bases lying between them. This CDR3 is built from 14 residues. The DNA of the CDR3 is TGTGCCAGTAGATCGGGGAGAGTTTACAATGAGCAGTTCTTC. It codes for CASRSGRVYNEQFF.

The rearrangement links TRBV28 to TRBJ2-2; 7 positions agree with TRBD1. Germline V lookup: CDR1 MDHEN, CDR2 SYDVKM. The CDR3 sequence is 14 residues long. The ends lost 6 bases at V and 7 bases at J; junction bases unmatched: 8. CDR3 sequence reads: CASSRGQMLGELFF. DNA of the CDR3: TGTGCCAGCAGCCGGGGACAGATGCTCGGGGAGCTGTTTTTT.

The chain couples TRBV11-2 to TRBJ2-3; D is ambiguous. Looked up from germline, CDR1 is SGHAT and CDR2 is FQNNGV. The CDR3 is 15 residues long. Between the trimmed V and J ends, which lost 2 bases and 10 bases, there was a span of 19 bases. The CDR3 nucleotides read TGTGCCAGCAGCTTAAACAGCCATAACCTTTACGCGCAGTATTTT. Protein: CASSLNSHNLYAQYF.

As regards this clone: The same CDR3 can be traced to other DNA sequences in this sample. The chain couples TRBV30 to TRBJ1-6; 7 bases line up with TRBD1. In germline, CDR1 is GTSNPN, CDR2 SVGIG (reference sequence). This CDR3 has 15 amino acids. J gave up 7 bases and V 8 bases, and 14 bases lay outside the gene matches. The CDR3 sequence is CALLLRQGRNSPLHF. Here the CDR3 DNA reads TGTGCCCTATTACTCCGACAGGGAAGAAATTCACCCCTCCACTTT.

In DNA form, the CDR3 reads TGTGCCAGCAGTCTAATCCAAGAGACCCAGTACTTC. It is translated as CASSLIQETQYF. This chain connects TRBV6-1 to TRBJ2-5, with no clear D. This CDR3 comprises 12 residues. Germline V gives CDR1 MNHNS, CDR2 SASEGT. Trimming removed 5 bases from V and 1 base from J, with 5 bases in between.

V is TRBV28 and J is TRBJ1-3, with D possibly being TRBD1 (6 bases). Between the trimmed V and J ends, which lost 6 bases and 3 bases, there was a span of 18 bases. The CDR3 has 16 amino acids. In germline, CDR1 is MDHEN, CDR2 SYDVKM. CDR3 bases: TGTGCCAGCAGCCCCCCGGACAGACCTCGTGGAAACACCATATATTTT. This gives the protein CASSPPDRPRGNTIYF.

The CDR3 loop is CASSLTGGGSDEKLFF. CDR3 bases: TGTGCCAGCAGCTTGACAGGGGGCGGCTCAGATGAAAAACTGTTTTTT. This chain connects TRBV5-6 to TRBJ1-4; TRBD1 agrees at 9 bases. Germline lookup yields CDR1 SGHDT and CDR2 YYEEEE. The length of the CDR3 is 16 residues. With V trimmed by 1 base and J by 6 bases, 7 bases remained unmatched.

The V and J genes are TRBV5-1 and TRBJ2-7, with 7 bases that match TRBD1. Trimming cost V 2 bases and J 2 bases; bases outside gene matches: 4. The CDR3 is made up of 14 amino acids. The germline V gene encodes CDR1 SGHRS and CDR2 YFSETQ. CDR3 protein: CASSFGDRAYEQYF. CDR3 DNA sequence: TGCGCCAGCAGCTTTGGAGACAGGGCCTACGAGCAGTACTTC.

The chain is built from TRBV7-2 and TRBJ2-3; 12 bases align to TRBD2. Trimming cost V 5 bases and J 0 bases; bases outside gene matches: 6. CDR3 length: 17 amino acids. Germline loops: CDR1 SGHTA, CDR2 FQGNSA. CDR3 in amino acids: CASSRTSGAPSTDTQYF. CDR3 nucleotides: TGTGCCAGCAGCCGGACTAGCGGGGCTCCTAGCACAGATACGCAGTATTTT.

This chain links TRBV2 with TRBJ2-7; the D gene is possibly TRBD1 (6 bases). V was pared by 4 bases and J by 3 bases, with 16 bases between. The CDR3 is 15 residues long. Looked up from germline, CDR1 is SNHLY and CDR2 is FYNNEI. The CDR3 nucleotides read TGTGCCAGCAGTGTTGAACAGGGACGACTCTACGAGCAGTACTTC. Its protein is CASSVEQGRLYEQYF.

The chain combines TRBV6-6 with TRBJ1-1; possible D gene TRBD1, 6 bases. Germline V gene sequence: CDR1 MNHNY, CDR2 SVGAGI (reference sequence). V dropped 9 bases and J dropped 3 bases, with 14 bases sitting between them. The CDR3 contains 13 residues. As DNA, the CDR3 is TGTGCCAGTACGGGACATGGAGACACTGAAGCTTTCTTT. It encodes CASTGHGDTEAFF.

CDR3 coding DNA: TGTGCCAGCAAAGGGGGGGGAACCCACGAGCAGTACTTC. This gives the protein CASKGGGTHEQYF. This chain uses TRBV28 with TRBJ2-7; a possible D gene is TRBD2 (7 bases). CDR1 is MDHEN and CDR2 is SYDVKM in the germline V gene. The CDR3 is made up of 13 amino acids. The V end lost 7 bases, the J end lost 5 bases, and 15 bases lay between the germline ends. The full variable domain, rest sourced from reference TRBV28 and TRBJ2-7, is DVKVTQSSRYLVKRTGEKVFLECVQDMDHENMFWYRQDPGLGLRLIYFSYDVKMKEKGDIPEGYSVSREKKERFSLILESASTNQTSMYLCASKGGGTHEQYFGPGTRLTVT.

V is TRBV27 and J is TRBJ2-4; D is perhaps TRBD2 (5 bases). This CDR3 spans 13 amino acids. Trimming took off 3 bases at V and 8 bases at J, with 11 bases between the two ends. From germline, CDR1 is MNHEY and CDR2 SMNVEV (reference sequence). The CDR3 loop is CASSFGGRDIQYF. In DNA, the CDR3 is TGTGCCAGCAGTTTTGGTGGGCGGGACATTCAGTACTTC.

J is TRBJ2-2 and V is TRBV29-1; 11 bases line up with TRBD1. Germline values: CDR1 SQVTM, CDR2 ANQGSEA. This CDR3 spans 14 amino acids. With V trimmed by 6 bases and J by 6 bases, 6 bases remained unmatched. CDR3 sequence reads: CSVRTGGYSGELFF. The CDR3 DNA reads TGCAGCGTACGGACAGGGGGCTATTCCGGGGAGCTGTTTTTT.

The chain employs TRBV28 and TRBJ2-2; no firm D call. The CDR3 totals 15 residues. In germline, CDR1 is MDHEN, CDR2 SYDVKM. The V gene lost 2 bases and the J gene lost 0 bases, with 7 bases spanning the gap. This chain's CDR3 is CASSLTLANTGELFF. Here the CDR3 DNA reads TGTGCCAGCAGTTTAACCCTAGCGAACACCGGGGAGCTGTTTTTT.

The CDR3 coding sequence is TGTGCCAGCAGTTTATCTAAGGAGGCAGGGAGGTGGTTTGGCTACACCTTC. This encodes CASSLSKEAGRWFGYTF. The genes are TRBV27 and TRBJ1-2; possibly TRBD1 for D (5 bases). Trimming pared 0 bases from V and 7 bases from J, leaving 21 bases between. The germline CDR1 and CDR2 sequences are MNHEY and SMNVEV (reference sequence). The CDR3 has 17 amino acids.

This chain uses TRBV6-5 with TRBJ2-1, with 8 positions matching TRBD2. With 5 bases clipped from V and 8 bases from J, the junction kept 8 bases outside the gene matches. CDR3 size: 14 residues. Germline CDR1 reads MNHEY; CDR2 reads SVGAGI. CDR3 DNA: TGTGCCAGCAGTACGGGACTAGTAACGCATGAGCAGTTCTTC. Amino acid sequence: CASSTGLVTHEQFF.

The chain has TRBV7-3 and TRBJ2-7, with a possible D match to TRBD1 (6 bases). V lost 1 base and J lost 6, with 16 bases in between. The CDR3 is 15 amino acids. Germline CDR1 reads SGHTA; CDR2 reads FQGTGA. CDR3: CASSLSFTGLSEQYF. Here the CDR3 DNA reads TGTGCCAGCAGCTTAAGTTTTACAGGGCTAAGCGAGCAGTACTTC.

The chain is built from TRBV11-2 and TRBJ2-1; TRBD2 might be the D (7 bases). Per germline, CDR1 SGHAT and CDR2 FQNNGV. The CDR3 spans 15 residues. Trimming removed 1 base at V and 6 bases at J, with 13 bases between. The CDR3 region has the DNA TGTGCCAGCAGCTTAGGGGGGGGACACAGCAATGAGCAGTTCTTC. Translation gives CASSLGGGHSNEQFF. The variable domain in full, with the rest retrieved from reference TRBV11-2 and TRBJ2-1, is EAGVAQSPRYKIIEKRQSVAFWCNPISGHATLYWYQQILGQGPKLLIQFQNNGVVDDSQLPKDRFSAERLKGVDSTLKIQPAKLEDSAVYLCASSLGGGHSNEQFFGPGTRLTVL.

The chain employs TRBV7-7 and TRBJ2-5; D possibly corresponds to TRBD2 (5 bases). The CDR3 has 15 residues. V was pared by 2 bases and J by 2 bases, with 12 bases between. Looked up from germline, CDR1 is SSHAT and CDR2 is FNYEAQ (reference sequence). The CDR3 sequence: CASSLYNGVQETQYF. The CDR3 nucleotides read TGTGCCAGCAGCTTATACAACGGGGTACAAGAGACCCAGTACTTC.

CDR3 residues: CASSRSTGARGDTQYF. Here the CDR3 DNA reads TGTGCCAGCAGTCGTTCGACAGGGGCGAGGGGAGATACGCAGTATTTT. The J gene is TRBJ2-3, the V gene TRBV7-8; the match to TRBD1 covers 8 bases. With 6 bases clipped from V and 5 bases from J, the junction kept 13 bases outside the gene matches. The germline CDR1 and CDR2 sequences are SGHVS and FQNEAQ. The CDR3 is 16 residues long.